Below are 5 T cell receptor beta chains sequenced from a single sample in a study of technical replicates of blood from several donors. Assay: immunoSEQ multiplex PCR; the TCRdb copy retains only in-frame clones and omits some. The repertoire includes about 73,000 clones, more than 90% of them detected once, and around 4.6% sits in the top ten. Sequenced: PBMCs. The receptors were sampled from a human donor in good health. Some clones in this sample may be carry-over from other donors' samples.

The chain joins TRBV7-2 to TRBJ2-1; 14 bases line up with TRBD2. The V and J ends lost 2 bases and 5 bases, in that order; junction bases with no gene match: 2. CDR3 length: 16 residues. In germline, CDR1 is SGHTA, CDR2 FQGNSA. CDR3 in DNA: TGTGCCAGCAGCTTACAGGGACTAGCGGGAGACAATGAGCAGTTCTTC. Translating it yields CASSLQGLAGDNEQFF.

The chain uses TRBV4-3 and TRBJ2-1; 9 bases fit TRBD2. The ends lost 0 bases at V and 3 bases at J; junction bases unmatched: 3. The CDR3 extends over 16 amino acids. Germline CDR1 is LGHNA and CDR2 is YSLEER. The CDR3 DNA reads TGCGCCAGCAGCCAAGAGCCGACTAGCGGCTACAATGAGCAGTTCTTC. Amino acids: CASSQEPTSGYNEQFF.

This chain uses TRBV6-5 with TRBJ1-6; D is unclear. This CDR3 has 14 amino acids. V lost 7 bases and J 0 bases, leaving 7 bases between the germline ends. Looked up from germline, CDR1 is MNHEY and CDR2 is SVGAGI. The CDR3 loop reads CASKKSSYNSPLHF. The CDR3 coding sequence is TGTGCCAGCAAGAAGAGCTCCTATAATTCACCCCTCCACTTT.

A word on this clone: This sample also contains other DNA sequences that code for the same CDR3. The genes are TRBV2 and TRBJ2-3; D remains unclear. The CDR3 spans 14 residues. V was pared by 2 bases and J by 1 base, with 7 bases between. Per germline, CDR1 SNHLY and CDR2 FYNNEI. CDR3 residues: CASSETSGTDTQYF. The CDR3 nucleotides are TGTGCCAGCAGTGAAACCAGCGGCACAGATACGCAGTATTTT.

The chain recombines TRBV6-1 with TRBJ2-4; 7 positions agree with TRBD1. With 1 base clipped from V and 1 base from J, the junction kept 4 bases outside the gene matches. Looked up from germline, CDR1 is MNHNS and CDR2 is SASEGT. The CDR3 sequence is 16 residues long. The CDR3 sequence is CASSEGQGLAKNIQYF. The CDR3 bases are TGTGCCAGCAGTGAAGGACAGGGTTTGGCCAAAAACATTCAGTACTTC.